Shown below are 14 T cell receptor beta chains from a single sample sequenced in a study of blood T cell repertoires in COVID-19. Sequencing used immunoSEQ multiplex PCR; TCRdb keeps in-frame clones, though not all of them. Among approximately 350,000 clones listed, over 70% were seen once. The sequencing sample was made of peripheral blood. Receptors originate from a woman between 45 and 65 years old with COVID-19, enrolled during active disease.

This clone was counted a single time. The J gene is TRBJ1-2, the V gene TRBV7-2, with 9 bases aligning to TRBD1. V was clipped by 2 bases and J by 5 bases; unmatched bases: 6. Germline CDR1 is SGHTA and CDR2 is FQGNSA. This CDR3 is 15 amino acids long. The CDR3 is CASSLPRGQGYGYTF. The CDR3 nucleotides are TGTGCCAGCAGCTTACCTAGGGGACAGGGTTATGGCTACACCTTC.

This chain links TRBV2 with TRBJ2-2, with D possibly being TRBD2 (5 bases). V lost 5 bases, J lost 8 bases, and 18 bases lay in between. The CDR3 loop spans 15 amino acids. Germline V gene sequence: CDR1 SNHLY, CDR2 FYNNEI. In DNA, the CDR3 is TGTGCCAGCAGTTCCGGACTTGACAAGATGGGGGAGCTGTTTTTT. Residues: CASSSGLDKMGELFF.

In its sample, this clone was seen a few times. The gene calls are TRBV6-1 and TRBJ2-2; TRBD2 matches at 9 bases. The CDR3 loop spans 15 amino acids. Losses at the gene ends were 6 bases for V and 1 base for J; bases not matched to a gene: 3. Germline V gene sequence: CDR1 MNHNS, CDR2 SASEGT. Written as DNA, the CDR3 is TGTGCCAGCAGAAGACTAGCGGTGAACACCGGGGAGCTGTTTTTT. It translates to CASRRLAVNTGELFF.

V and J are TRBV15 and TRBJ2-3, with D tentatively TRBD1 (6 bases). V was cut by 1 base and J by 2 bases, with 7 bases left in between. In germline, CDR1 is LNHNV, CDR2 YYDKDF (reference sequence). CDR3 length equals 14 residues. The CDR3 nucleotides are TGTGCCACCAGCAGAGGGACAGCCACAGATACGCAGTATTTT. This gives the protein CATSRGTATDTQYF.

This clone showed up just once. The genes are TRBV30 and TRBJ1-1; D is possibly TRBD1 (5 bases). Trimming removed 3 bases from V and 3 bases from J, with 20 bases in between. This CDR3 spans 16 amino acids. Germline V CDR1 and CDR2: GTSNPN, SVGIG (reference sequence). As DNA, the CDR3 is TGTGCCTGGAGGGGGGAGGGATATCGAATAGACACTGAAGCTTTCTTT. Its translation: CAWRGEGYRIDTEAFF.

The chain links TRBV7-2 to TRBJ2-7; unclear D gene. This CDR3 has 14 residues. Trimming pared 1 base from V and 3 bases from J, leaving 10 bases between. Looked up from germline, CDR1 is SGHTA and CDR2 is FQGNSA. Here the CDR3 reads CASSLVLANYEQYF. The CDR3 nucleotides read TGTGCCAGCAGCTTAGTGCTTGCGAACTACGAGCAGTACTTC.

This chain uses TRBV27 with TRBJ2-1; TRBD1 aligns across 9 bases. Germline CDR1 and CDR2: MNHEY and SMNVEV (reference sequence). The CDR3 loop spans 14 amino acids. Unmatched junction bases numbered 3, after V lost 3 bases and J lost 6 bases. The CDR3 is CASSLGQGSNEQFF. The CDR3 nucleotides are TGTGCCAGCAGTTTGGGACAGGGTAGCAATGAGCAGTTCTTC.

This sequence joins TRBV21-1 and TRBJ1-1. TRBV21-1 is classified as a pseudogene. The CDR3 sequence is 16 residues long. The CDR3 reads CASSLGSFFPGTEAFF. In nucleotides, the CDR3 is TGTGCCAGCAGCCTGGGTAGTTTCTTCCCGGGCACTGAAGCTTTCTTT.

The chain links TRBV30 to TRBJ2-1; D perhaps matches TRBD2 (6 bases). The germline V gene encodes CDR1 GTSNPN and CDR2 SVGIG (reference sequence). The CDR3 covers 13 residues. The ends were cut back, 1 base at V and 7 bases at J, with 11 bases in the middle. CDR3 DNA: TGTGCCTGGAGTGGGAGCGGGTATAATGAGCAGTTCTTC. This sequence encodes CAWSGSGYNEQFF.

The rearrangement uses TRBV9 and TRBJ1-1; D remains unclear. Trimming left V 3 bases short and J 4 bases short, with 13 bases between. The germline gives CDR1 SGDLS, CDR2 YYNGEE. The CDR3 is 14 amino acids. The CDR3 DNA sequence: TGTGCCAGCAGCGGGAGGGTGGCGGGCACTGAAGCTTTCTTT. Its translation is CASSGRVAGTEAFF.

The chain links TRBV19 to TRBJ1-1; a weak D match, TRBD1 (6 bases). CDR1 LNHDA and CDR2 SQIVND come from the germline V gene (reference sequence). V was cut by 5 bases and J by 5 bases, with 12 bases left in between. This CDR3 comprises 13 residues. The chain's CDR3 is CASSWTGTTEAFF. Written as DNA, the CDR3 is TGTGCCAGTAGTTGGACCGGGACAACTGAAGCTTTCTTT.

The chain recombines TRBV15 with TRBJ2-7; possibly TRBD1 for D (5 bases). Germline loops: CDR1 LNHNV, CDR2 YYDKDF (reference sequence). The CDR3 is made up of 14 amino acids. Trimming shortened V by 0 bases and J by 4 bases, and 10 bases separated the two germline ends. The CDR3 protein is CATSRDKQEYEQYF. In nucleotides, the CDR3 is TGTGCCACCAGCAGAGATAAACAGGAATACGAGCAGTACTTC.

The chain is built from TRBV6-5 and TRBJ2-7; D not resolved. The CDR3 covers 14 residues. The V end was cut by 3 bases, the J end by 3 bases, with 12 bases between. CDR1 and CDR2 (germline): MNHEY, SVGAGI. The CDR3 nucleotides are TGTGCCAGCAGTTATTTGCGGAGTGGCTACGAGCAGTACTTC. Protein sequence: CASSYLRSGYEQYF.

This chain connects TRBV18 to TRBJ2-7, with 8 positions matching TRBD1. This CDR3 has 15 amino acids. The germline CDR1 and CDR2 sequences are KGHSH and LQKENI. V shed 6 bases and J 4 bases; nucleotides not matched to a gene: 11. The CDR3 region has the DNA TGTGCCAGCTCGATGGACAGGGCGAACCTTTACGAGCAGTACTTC. This encodes CASSMDRANLYEQYF.